The T cell receptor (beta chain) under discussion was sequenced for a study of Ad26.COV2.S vaccination and SARS-CoV-2 variants. Study as a whole: Vaccine-arm donor from the placebo-controlled COV1001 Ad26.COV2.S trial.

The data were produced by immunoSEQ multiplex PCR, yet TCRdb's version contains in-frame clones alone and is incomplete. The sample gives about 680,000 clones, about 89% of which show up once; around 1.5% is in the top ten. Study-level points and caveats: Relative to placebo recipients, vaccine recipients exhibited elevated spike-specific TCR breadth. Responses of T cells in total may have been underestimated by the TCR breadth and depth analyses.

The CDR3 is 14 residues long. Germline V gene data show CDR1 as PRHDT and CDR2 as FYEKMQ (reference sequence). The V end was cut by 3 bases, the J end by 9 bases, with 17 bases between. The treatment here: about 20 received Ad26.COV2.S at low or high dose, single or two shots; about five received placebo; per-sample allocation not given. It was on day 63 after the first vaccine or placebo injection that samples were taken. Expressing Wuhan-strain SARS-CoV-2 spike, an Ad26 vector served as the vaccine. On this clone itself: Its specificity is not known.

Sample: peripheral blood, taken in a trial of Ad26.COV2.S vaccine versus placebo. V gene TRBV13 combines with J gene TRBJ2-5; perhaps D is TRBD1 or TRBD2 (6 bases each). The receptor comes from a person between 18 and 65 years old who received the Ad26.COV2.S COVID-19 vaccine or a placebo. The CDR3 loop is CASSLDSLSGAQYF. The CDR3 bases are TGTGCCAGCAGCTTGGACAGCCTCTCGGGGGCCCAGTACTTC.